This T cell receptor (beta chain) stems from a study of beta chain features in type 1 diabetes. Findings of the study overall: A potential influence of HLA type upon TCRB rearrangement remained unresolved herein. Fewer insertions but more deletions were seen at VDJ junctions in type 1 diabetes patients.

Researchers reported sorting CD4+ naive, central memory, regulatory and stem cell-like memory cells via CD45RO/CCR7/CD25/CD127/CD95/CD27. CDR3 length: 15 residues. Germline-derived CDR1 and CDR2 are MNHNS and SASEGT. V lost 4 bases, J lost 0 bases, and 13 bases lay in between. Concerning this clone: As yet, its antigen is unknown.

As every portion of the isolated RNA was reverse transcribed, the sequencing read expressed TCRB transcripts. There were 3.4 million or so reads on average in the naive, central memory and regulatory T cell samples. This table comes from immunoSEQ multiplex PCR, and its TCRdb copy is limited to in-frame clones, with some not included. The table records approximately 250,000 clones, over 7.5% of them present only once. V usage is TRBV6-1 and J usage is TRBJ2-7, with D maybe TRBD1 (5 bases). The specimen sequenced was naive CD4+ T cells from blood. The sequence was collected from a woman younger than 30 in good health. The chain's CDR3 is CASSAYLDSSYEQYF. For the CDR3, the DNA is TGTGCCAGCAGTGCCTACTTAGACAGCTCCTACGAGCAGTACTTC.